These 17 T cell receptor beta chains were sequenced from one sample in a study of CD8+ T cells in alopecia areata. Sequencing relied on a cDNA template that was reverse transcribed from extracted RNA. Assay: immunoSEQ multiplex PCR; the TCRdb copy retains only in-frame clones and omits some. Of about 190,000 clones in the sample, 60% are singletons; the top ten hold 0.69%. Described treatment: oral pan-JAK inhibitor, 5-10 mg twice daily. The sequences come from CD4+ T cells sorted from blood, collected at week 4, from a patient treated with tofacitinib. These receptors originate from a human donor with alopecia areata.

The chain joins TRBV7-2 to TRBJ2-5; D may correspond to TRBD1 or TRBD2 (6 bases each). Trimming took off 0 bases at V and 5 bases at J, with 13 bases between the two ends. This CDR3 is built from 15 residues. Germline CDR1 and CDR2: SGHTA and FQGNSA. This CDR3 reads CASSLAGGQGETQYF. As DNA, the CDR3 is TGTGCCAGCAGCTTAGCTGGGGGGCAAGGGGAGACCCAGTACTTC.

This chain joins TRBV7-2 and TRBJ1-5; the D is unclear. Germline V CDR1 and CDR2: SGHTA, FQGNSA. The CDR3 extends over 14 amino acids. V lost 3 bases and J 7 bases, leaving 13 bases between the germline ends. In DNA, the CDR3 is TGTGCCAGCAGCTTTACAGTCCCAGAGCAGCCCCAGCATTTT. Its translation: CASSFTVPEQPQHF.

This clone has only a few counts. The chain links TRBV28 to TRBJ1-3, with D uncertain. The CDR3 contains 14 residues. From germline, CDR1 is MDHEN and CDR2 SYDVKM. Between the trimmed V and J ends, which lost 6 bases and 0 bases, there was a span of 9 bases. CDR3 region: CASRLSGSGNTIYF. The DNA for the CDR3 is TGTGCCAGCAGACTGAGCGGCTCTGGAAACACCATATATTTT.

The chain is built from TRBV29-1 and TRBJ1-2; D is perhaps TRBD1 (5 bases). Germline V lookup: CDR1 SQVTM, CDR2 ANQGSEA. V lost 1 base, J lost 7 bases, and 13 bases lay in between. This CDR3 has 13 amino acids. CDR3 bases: TGCAGCGTTGAAGGTGTGGTCGGGGGTGGCTACACCTTC. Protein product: CSVEGVVGGGYTF.

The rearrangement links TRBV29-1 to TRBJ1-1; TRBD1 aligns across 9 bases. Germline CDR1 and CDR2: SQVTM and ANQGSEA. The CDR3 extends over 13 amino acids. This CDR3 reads CSGGTGPGTEAFF. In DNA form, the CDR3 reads TGCAGTGGCGGGACAGGGCCCGGCACTGAAGCTTTCTTT.

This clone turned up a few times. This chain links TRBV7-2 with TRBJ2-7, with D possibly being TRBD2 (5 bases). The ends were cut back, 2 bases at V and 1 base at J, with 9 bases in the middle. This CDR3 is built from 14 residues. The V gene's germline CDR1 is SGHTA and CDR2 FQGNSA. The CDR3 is CASSLQAVSYEQYF. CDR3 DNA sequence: TGTGCCAGCAGCTTACAAGCGGTATCCTACGAGCAGTACTTC.

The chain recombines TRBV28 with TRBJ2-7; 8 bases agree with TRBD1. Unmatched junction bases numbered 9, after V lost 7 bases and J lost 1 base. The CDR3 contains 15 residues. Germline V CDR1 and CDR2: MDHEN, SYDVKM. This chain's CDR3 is CASTSSGTGSYEQYF. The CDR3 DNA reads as TGTGCCAGCACCTCATCCGGGACAGGTTCCTACGAGCAGTACTTC.

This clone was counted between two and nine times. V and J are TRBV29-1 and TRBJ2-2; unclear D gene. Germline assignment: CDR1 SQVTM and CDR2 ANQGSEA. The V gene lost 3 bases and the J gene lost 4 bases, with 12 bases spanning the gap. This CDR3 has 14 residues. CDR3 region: CSVEGSAATGELFF. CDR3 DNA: TGCAGCGTTGAGGGTTCAGCAGCCACCGGGGAGCTGTTTTTT.

CDR3 residues: CASSPQGGQETQYF. The CDR3 region has the DNA TGTGCCAGCTCACCCCAGGGGGGCCAAGAGACCCAGTACTTC. The V call is TRBV18, the J call TRBJ2-5; the D gene is possibly TRBD1 (7 bases). The CDR3 contains 14 residues. CDR1 is KGHSH, CDR2 LQKENI, per germline. V lost 3 bases to trimming and J lost 1 base, with 9 bases between them.

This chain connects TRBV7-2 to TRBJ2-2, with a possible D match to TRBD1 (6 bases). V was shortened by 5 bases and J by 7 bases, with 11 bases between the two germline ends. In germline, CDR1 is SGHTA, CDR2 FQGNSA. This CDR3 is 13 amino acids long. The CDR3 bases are TGTGCCAGCAGCCCACAGGGAATCGGGGAGCTGTTTTTT. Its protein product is CASSPQGIGELFF.

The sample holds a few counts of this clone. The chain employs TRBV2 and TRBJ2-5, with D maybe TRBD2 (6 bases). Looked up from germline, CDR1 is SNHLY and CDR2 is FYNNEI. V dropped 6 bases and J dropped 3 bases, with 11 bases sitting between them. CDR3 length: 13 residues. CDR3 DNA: TGTGCCAGCAGACCGGGACTCAAAGAGACCCAGTACTTC. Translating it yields CASRPGLKETQYF.

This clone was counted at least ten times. CDR3 protein: CASSLTGGVSEKLFF. The CDR3 region has the DNA TGTGCCAGCAGCCTTACAGGGGGTGTTTCTGAAAAACTGTTTTTT. The gene calls are TRBV14 and TRBJ1-4; 8 bases are shared with TRBD1. The CDR3 spans 15 residues. J was trimmed by 7 bases and V by 4 bases; bases with no gene match: 8. Germline loops: CDR1 SGHDN, CDR2 FVKESK.

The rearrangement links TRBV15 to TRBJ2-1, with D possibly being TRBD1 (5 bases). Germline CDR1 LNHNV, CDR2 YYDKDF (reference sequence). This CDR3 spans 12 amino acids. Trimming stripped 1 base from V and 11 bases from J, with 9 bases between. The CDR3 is CATSRAQEKQFF. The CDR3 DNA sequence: TGTGCCACCAGCAGAGCACAGGAGAAGCAGTTCTTC.

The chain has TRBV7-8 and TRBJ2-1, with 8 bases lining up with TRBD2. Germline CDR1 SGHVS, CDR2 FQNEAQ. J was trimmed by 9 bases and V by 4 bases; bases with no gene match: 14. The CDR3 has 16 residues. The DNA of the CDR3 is TGTGCCAGCAGCTACACCGGGACTAGAGGATTAGGTGAGCAGTTCTTC. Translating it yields CASSYTGTRGLGEQFF.

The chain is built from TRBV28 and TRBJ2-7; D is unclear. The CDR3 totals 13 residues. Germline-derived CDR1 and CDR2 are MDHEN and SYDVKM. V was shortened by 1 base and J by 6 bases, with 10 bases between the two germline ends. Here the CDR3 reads CASSLLARSEQYF. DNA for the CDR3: TGTGCCAGCAGTTTATTGGCGCGAAGCGAGCAGTACTTC.

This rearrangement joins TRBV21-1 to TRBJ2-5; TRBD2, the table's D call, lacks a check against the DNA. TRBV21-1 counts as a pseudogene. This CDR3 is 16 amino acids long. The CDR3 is CASSKYLAGAQETQYF. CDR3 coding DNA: TGTGCCAGCAGCAAATATCTAGCGGGAGCCCAAGAGACCCAGTACTTC.

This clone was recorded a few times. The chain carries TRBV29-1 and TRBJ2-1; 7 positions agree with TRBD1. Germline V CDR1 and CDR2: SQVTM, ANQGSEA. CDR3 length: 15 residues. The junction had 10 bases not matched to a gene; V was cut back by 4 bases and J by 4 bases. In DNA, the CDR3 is TGCAGCGTTGCCAAAAACAGGGGCCCGTACAATGAGCAGTTCTTC. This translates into CSVAKNRGPYNEQFF.